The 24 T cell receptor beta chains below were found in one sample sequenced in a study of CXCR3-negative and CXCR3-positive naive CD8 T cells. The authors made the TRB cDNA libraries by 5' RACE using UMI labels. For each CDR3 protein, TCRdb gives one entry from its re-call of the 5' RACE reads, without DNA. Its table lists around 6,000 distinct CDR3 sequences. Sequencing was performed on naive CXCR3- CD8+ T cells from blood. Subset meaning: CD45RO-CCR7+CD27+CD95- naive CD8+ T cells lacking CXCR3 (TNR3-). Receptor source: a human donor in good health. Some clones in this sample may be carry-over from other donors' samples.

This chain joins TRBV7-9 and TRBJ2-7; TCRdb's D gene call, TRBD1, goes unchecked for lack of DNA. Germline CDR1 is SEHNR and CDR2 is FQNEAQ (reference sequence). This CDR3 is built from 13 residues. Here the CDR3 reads CSASLQDVYEQYF. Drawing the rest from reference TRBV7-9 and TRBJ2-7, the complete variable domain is DTGVSQNPRHKITKRGQNVTFRCDPISEHNRLYWYRQTLGQGPEFLTYFQNEAQLEKSRLLSDRFSAERPKGSFSTLEIQRTEQGDSAMYLCSASLQDVYEQYFGPGTRLTVT.

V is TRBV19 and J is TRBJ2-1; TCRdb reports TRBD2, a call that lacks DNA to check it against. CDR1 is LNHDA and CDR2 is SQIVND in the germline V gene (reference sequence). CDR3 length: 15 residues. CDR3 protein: CASSPLGGYKNEQFF.

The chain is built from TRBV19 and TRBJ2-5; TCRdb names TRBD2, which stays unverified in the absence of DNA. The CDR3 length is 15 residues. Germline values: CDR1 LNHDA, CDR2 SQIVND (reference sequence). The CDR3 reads CASTSSGGAGETQYF.

The chain's CDR3 is CASSFETGIQPQHF. J is TRBJ1-5 and V is TRBV5-1; the D call of TRBD1 rests on TCRdb alone, since no DNA is present to check it. Germline CDR1 and CDR2: SGHRS and YFSETQ. This CDR3 contains 14 residues.

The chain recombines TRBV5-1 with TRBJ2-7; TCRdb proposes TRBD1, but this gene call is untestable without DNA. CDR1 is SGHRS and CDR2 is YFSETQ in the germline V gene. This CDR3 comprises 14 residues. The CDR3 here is CASSEGQGPYEQYF.

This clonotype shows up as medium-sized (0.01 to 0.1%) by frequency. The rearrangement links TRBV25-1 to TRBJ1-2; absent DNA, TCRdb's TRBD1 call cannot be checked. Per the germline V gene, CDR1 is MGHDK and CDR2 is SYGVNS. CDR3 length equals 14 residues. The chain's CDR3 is CASSDQGEGYGYTF.

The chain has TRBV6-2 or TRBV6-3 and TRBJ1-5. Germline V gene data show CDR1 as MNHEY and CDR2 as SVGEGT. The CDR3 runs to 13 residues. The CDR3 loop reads CASSYDSNQPQHF.

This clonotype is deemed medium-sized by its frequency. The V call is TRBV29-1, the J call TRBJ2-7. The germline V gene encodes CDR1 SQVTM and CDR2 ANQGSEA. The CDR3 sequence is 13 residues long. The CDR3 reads CSVETDRSYEQYF.

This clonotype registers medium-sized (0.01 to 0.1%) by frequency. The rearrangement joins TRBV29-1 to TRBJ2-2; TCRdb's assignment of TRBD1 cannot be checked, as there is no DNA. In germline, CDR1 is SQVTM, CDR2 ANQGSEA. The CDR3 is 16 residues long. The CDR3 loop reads CSVVSLGQGDTGELFF.

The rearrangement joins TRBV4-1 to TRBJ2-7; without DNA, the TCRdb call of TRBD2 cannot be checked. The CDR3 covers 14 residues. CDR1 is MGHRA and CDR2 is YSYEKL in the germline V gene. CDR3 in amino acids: CASSPGTSGREQYF.

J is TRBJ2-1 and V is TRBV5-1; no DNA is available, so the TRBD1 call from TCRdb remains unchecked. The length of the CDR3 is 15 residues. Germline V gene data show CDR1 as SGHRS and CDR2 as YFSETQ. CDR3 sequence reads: CASSSTVTLYNEQFF.

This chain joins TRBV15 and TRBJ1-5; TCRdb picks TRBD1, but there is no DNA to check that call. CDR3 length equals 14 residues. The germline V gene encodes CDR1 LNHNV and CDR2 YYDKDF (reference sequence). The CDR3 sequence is CATSKGGSNQPQHF.

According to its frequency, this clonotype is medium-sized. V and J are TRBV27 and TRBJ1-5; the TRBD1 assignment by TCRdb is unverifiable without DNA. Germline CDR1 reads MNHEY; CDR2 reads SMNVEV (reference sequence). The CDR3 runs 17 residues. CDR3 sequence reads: CASSGTGGRYSNQPQHF.

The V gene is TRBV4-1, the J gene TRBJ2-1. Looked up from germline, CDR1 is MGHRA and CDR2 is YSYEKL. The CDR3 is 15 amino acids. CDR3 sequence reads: CASSQDGGPYNEQFF.

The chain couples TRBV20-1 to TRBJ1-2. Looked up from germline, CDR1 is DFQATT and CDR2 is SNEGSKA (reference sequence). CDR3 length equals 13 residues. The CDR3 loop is CSARDQGAYGYTF.

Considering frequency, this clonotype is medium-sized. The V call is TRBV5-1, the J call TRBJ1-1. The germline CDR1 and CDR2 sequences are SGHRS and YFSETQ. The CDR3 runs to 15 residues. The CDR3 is CASSLDPSGTTEAFF. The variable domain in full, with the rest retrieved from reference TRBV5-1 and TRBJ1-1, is KAGVTQTPRYLIKTRGQQVTLSCSPISGHRSVSWYQQTPGQGLQFLFEYFSETQRNKGNFPGRFSGRQFSNSRSEMNVSTLELGDSALYLCASSLDPSGTTEAFFGQGTRLTVV.

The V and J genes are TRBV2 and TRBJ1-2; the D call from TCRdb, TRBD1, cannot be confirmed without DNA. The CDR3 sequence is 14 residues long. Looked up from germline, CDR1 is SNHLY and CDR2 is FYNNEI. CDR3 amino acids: CASSEPGQGDGYTF.

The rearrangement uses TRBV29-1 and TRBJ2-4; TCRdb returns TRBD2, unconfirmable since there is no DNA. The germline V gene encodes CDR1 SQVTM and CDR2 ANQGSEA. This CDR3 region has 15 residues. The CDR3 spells CSVVGLADAKNIQYF.

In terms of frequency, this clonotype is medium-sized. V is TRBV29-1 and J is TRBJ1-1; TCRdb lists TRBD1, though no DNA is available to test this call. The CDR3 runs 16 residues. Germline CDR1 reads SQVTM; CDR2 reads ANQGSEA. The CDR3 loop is CSVEGGRLFMNTEAFF.

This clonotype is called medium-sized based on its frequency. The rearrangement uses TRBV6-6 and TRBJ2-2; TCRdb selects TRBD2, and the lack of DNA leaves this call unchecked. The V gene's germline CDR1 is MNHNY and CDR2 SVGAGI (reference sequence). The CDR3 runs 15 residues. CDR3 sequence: CASSHRGGNTGELFF.

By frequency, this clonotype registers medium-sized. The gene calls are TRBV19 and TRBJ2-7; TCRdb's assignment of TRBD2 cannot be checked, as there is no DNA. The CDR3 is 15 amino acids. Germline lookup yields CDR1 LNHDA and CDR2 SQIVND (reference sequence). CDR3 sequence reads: CASSQTSGSTYEQYF.

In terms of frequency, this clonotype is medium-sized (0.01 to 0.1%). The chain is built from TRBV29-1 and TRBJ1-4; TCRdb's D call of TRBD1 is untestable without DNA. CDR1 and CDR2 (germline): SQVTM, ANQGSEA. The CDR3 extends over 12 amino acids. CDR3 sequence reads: CSGRNRGEELFF.

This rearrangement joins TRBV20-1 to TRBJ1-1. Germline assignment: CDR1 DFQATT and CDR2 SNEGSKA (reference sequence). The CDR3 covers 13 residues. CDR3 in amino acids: CSARDGSNTEAFF.

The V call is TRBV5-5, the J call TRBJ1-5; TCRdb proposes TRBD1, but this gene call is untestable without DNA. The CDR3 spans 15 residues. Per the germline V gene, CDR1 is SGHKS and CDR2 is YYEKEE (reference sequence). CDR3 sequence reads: CASSPTGTSNQPQHF.